Below, 20 T cell receptor beta chains from the same sample are listed, as sequenced in a study of T-cell reconstitution after alpha-beta-depleted transplantation in children. Unique molecular identifiers tagged the TCRbeta library. Using its own MiXCR run on the PCR reads, TCRdb lists one record per CDR3 protein. Counted here are 250,000 or so distinct CDR3 sequences, roughly a quarter occurring once; the ten biggest clones make up about 5%. Source: PBMCs, mostly from graft donor cells, taken 360 days after TCRalphabeta/CD19-depleted stem cell transplant. These receptors all come from a female patient between 2 and 15 years old who had a stem cell transplant for congenital amegakaryocytic thrombocytopenia, so the T cells may come from the graft donor.

This clonotype was recorded a few times. The chain employs TRBV11-2 and TRBJ2-3; TRBD1 or TRBD2 may be the D gene (5 bases each). Per germline, CDR1 SGHAT and CDR2 FQNNGV. The CDR3 consists of 15 residues. The ends were cut back, 3 bases at V and 2 bases at J, with 12 bases in the middle. The CDR3 sequence: CASSFTGTHTDTQYF. CDR3 sequence (DNA): TGTGCCAGCAGCTTTACCGGGACCCACACAGATACGCAGTATTTT.

The sample holds a few counts of this clonotype. V is TRBV20-1 and J is TRBJ1-5; D remains ambiguous. The V end was cut by 3 bases, the J end by 4 bases, with 13 bases between. CDR1 and CDR2 from the germline V gene are DFQATT and SNEGSKA (reference sequence). This CDR3 has 14 amino acids. Written as DNA, the CDR3 is TGCAGTGCTAGTCCGTTGAAGTCAAATCAGCCCCAGCATTTT. Protein sequence: CSASPLKSNQPQHF.

V usage is TRBV29-1 and J usage is TRBJ1-1, with D unresolved. From germline, CDR1 is SQVTM and CDR2 ANQGSEA. CDR3 length: 11 amino acids. CDR3 sequence: CSFTANTEAFF. CDR3 coding DNA: TGCAGTTTTACAGCGAACACTGAAGCTTTCTTT.

This clonotype has just a few counts. The rearrangement joins TRBV28 to TRBJ2-6, with D perhaps matching TRBD1 (6 bases). The CDR3 is 13 residues long. The V end lost 6 bases, the J end lost 4 bases, and 7 bases lay between the germline ends. The germline CDR1 and CDR2 sequences are MDHEN and SYDVKM. The CDR3 here is CASRRGGANVLTF. The CDR3 DNA reads TGTGCCAGCAGAAGGGGGGGGGCCAACGTCCTGACTTTC.

The chain carries TRBV20-1 and TRBJ2-2, with 9 bases that match TRBD2. After removal of 3 bases from V and 1 base from J, the junction contained 6 bases not matched to a gene. CDR1 and CDR2 (germline): DFQATT, SNEGSKA (reference sequence). This CDR3 comprises 16 residues. The CDR3 reads CSASGASGKNTGELFF. The CDR3 DNA sequence: TGCAGTGCTAGTGGGGCTAGCGGGAAGAACACCGGGGAGCTGTTTTTT.

This clonotype was picked up a small number of times. The rearrangement joins TRBV2 to TRBJ2-5; 11 bases are shared with TRBD2. V lost 8 bases, J lost 0 bases, and 5 bases stayed unmatched. The germline CDR1 and CDR2 sequences are SNHLY and FYNNEI. There are 15 residues in the CDR3. CDR3 protein: CASGMGLADQETQYF. Written as DNA, the CDR3 is TGTGCCAGCGGGATGGGACTAGCGGACCAAGAGACCCAGTACTTC.

This clonotype was counted at least ten times. V gene TRBV12-3 or TRBV12-4 combines with J gene TRBJ2-7; no reliable D call. The CDR3 totals 13 residues. The ends were cut back, 0 bases at V and 2 bases at J, with 5 bases in the middle. The CDR3 sequence is CASSLAVTYEQYF. In DNA, the CDR3 is TGTGCCAGCAGTTTAGCGGTCACCTACGAGCAGTACTTC.

The chain has TRBV29-1 and TRBJ2-7; D gene unclear. V gave up 1 base and J gave up 2 bases, with 6 bases separating them. Germline values: CDR1 SQVTM, CDR2 ANQGSEA. The CDR3 consists of 12 residues. The CDR3 DNA follows: TGCAGCGTTGAAGGCGCGGCCTACGAGCAGTACTTC. This translates into CSVEGAAYEQYF.

This clonotype was observed many times. The J gene is TRBJ1-4, the V gene TRBV12-3 or TRBV12-4, with 7 positions matching TRBD1. The V and J ends lost 5 bases and 0 bases, in that order; junction bases with no gene match: 6. This CDR3 contains 16 residues. CDR3 region: CASSPLDRATNEKLFF. CDR3 DNA: TGTGCCAGCAGTCCACTTGACAGGGCAACTAATGAAAAACTGTTTTTT.

This clonotype showed up just a few times. This chain joins TRBV12-3 or TRBV12-4 and TRBJ2-7, with 7 bases that match TRBD1. The CDR3 extends over 14 amino acids. The ends lost 3 bases at V and 2 bases at J; junction bases unmatched: 4. CDR3 in DNA: TGTGCCAGCAGTTTGACAGGGTTCACCTACGAGCAGTACTTC. Its translation is CASSLTGFTYEQYF.

This clonotype has just a few counts. This rearrangement joins TRBV7-2 to TRBJ1-4; possible D gene TRBD1, 6 bases. This CDR3 has 16 residues. V was shortened by 5 bases and J by 6 bases, with 19 bases between the two germline ends. Germline values: CDR1 SGHTA, CDR2 FQGNSA. CDR3 sequence (DNA): TGTGCCAGCAGCCCCTCCTATCGGGGGGCTGATGAAAAACTGTTTTTT. Translated: CASSPSYRGADEKLFF.

The genes are TRBV5-1 and TRBJ2-1; 10 bases align to TRBD2. The CDR3 sequence is 15 residues long. The V gene's germline CDR1 is SGHRS and CDR2 YFSETQ. J was trimmed by 2 bases and V by 4 bases; bases with no gene match: 3. CDR3 in amino acids: CASSVGTSAYNEQFF. CDR3 nucleotide sequence: TGCGCCAGCAGCGTCGGGACTAGCGCCTACAATGAGCAGTTCTTC.

This clonotype showed up just a few times. This chain uses TRBV29-1 with TRBJ2-7; 7 bases line up with TRBD2. Trimming at V came to 7 bases and at J to 3 bases, leaving 12 bases not matched to a gene. Germline assignment: CDR1 SQVTM and CDR2 ANQGSEA. The length of the CDR3 is 14 residues. CDR3 sequence reads: CSGAVVGGGYEQYF. The CDR3 nucleotides are TGCAGCGGCGCCGTGGTGGGGGGGGGCTACGAGCAGTACTTC.

A few counts support this clonotype. The chain recombines TRBV25-1 with TRBJ2-7; D gene uncertain. V lost 2 bases and J 4 bases, leaving 3 bases between the germline ends. Germline V CDR1 and CDR2: MGHDK, SYGVNS. CDR3 length: 11 residues. The CDR3 coding sequence is TGTGCCAGCAGTGAAGCGTACGAGCAGTACTTC. It yields the protein CASSEAYEQYF.

In its sample, this clonotype was seen a few times. This chain joins TRBV3-1 and TRBJ2-2; D not certain. V dropped 0 bases and J dropped 6 bases, with 5 bases sitting between them. Germline assignment: CDR1 LGHDT and CDR2 YNNKEL (reference sequence). The CDR3 is 13 amino acids. In DNA, the CDR3 is TGTGCCAGCAGCCAAGAGTCTTCCGGGGAGCTGTTTTTT. It encodes CASSQESSGELFF. Using reference TRBV3-1 and TRBJ2-2 for the parts outside the CDR3, the full variable domain is DTAVSQTPKYLVTQMGNDKSIKCEQNLGHDTMYWYKQDSKKFLKIMFSYNNKELIINETVPNRFSPKSPDKAHLNLHINSLELGDSAVYFCASSQESSGELFFGEGSRLTVL.

This clonotype was counted a few times. The genes are TRBV29-1 and TRBJ2-1; D assignment may be TRBD1 or TRBD2 (6 bases each). Germline V CDR1 and CDR2: SQVTM, ANQGSEA. The CDR3 runs 12 residues. V lost 3 bases, J lost 8 bases, and 11 bases lay in between. Here the CDR3 DNA reads TGCAGCGTTGATAGGGGGGACCATGAGCAGTTCTTC. Encoded protein: CSVDRGDHEQFF.

This clonotype was found many times. The J gene is TRBJ2-5, the V gene TRBV12-3 or TRBV12-4; D is uncertain. The CDR3 totals 12 residues. V was shortened by 8 bases and J by 4 bases, with 11 bases between the two germline ends. CDR3 amino acids: CASATAGETQYF. Here the CDR3 DNA reads TGTGCCAGCGCGACTGCTGGAGAGACCCAGTACTTC.

V usage is TRBV4-1 and J usage is TRBJ2-2; TRBD1 might be the D (6 bases). This CDR3 has 15 amino acids. The V gene lost 1 base and the J gene lost 8 bases, with 14 bases spanning the gap. Germline assignment: CDR1 MGHRA and CDR2 YSYEKL. The CDR3 DNA sequence: TGCGCCAGCAGCCAAGTGGCACAGGGTGAGGGGGAGCTGTTTTTT. Translating it yields CASSQVAQGEGELFF.

This chain uses TRBV12-3 or TRBV12-4 with TRBJ1-5; weak D call: TRBD1 (5 bases). Trimming left V 4 bases short and J 0 bases short, with 7 bases between. The CDR3 runs 14 residues. CDR3 nucleotides: TGTGCCAGCAGTTCGGGGGATAGCAATCAGCCCCAGCATTTT. It is translated as CASSSGDSNQPQHF.

The chain combines TRBV5-1 with TRBJ1-2, with TRBD1 as a possible D gene (5 bases). Germline CDR1 is SGHRS and CDR2 is YFSETQ. This CDR3 region has 13 residues. Deletions cut 1 base from V and 14 bases from J, with 18 bases between. CDR3 amino acids: CASSLKTRQSKTF. The CDR3 bases are TGCGCCAGCAGCTTGAAGACTAGACAGTCGAAGACCTTC.